Detailed here is one T cell receptor (beta chain). The source of the sample is a study of technical replicates of blood from a few donors. V lost 0 bases to trimming and J lost 6 bases; unmatched junction nucleotides: 7. From germline, CDR1 is SGHRS and CDR2 YFSETQ. This CDR3 region has 15 residues. Using immunoSEQ multiplex PCR, the repertoire was profiled, and TCRdb retains in-frame clones only, with some absent. The sample includes tens of thousands of clones, over 80% of them seen just once. The rearrangement uses TRBV5-1 and TRBJ2-7; 9 bases match TRBD2. The TCR originated in a human donor in good health. Some clones in this sample may be carry-over from other donors' samples. Material for sequencing was PBMCs. CDR3 bases: TGCGCCAGCAGCTTGGGATTAGCGGGAGAAGGCGAGCAGTACTTC. It codes for CASSLGLAGEGEQYF.